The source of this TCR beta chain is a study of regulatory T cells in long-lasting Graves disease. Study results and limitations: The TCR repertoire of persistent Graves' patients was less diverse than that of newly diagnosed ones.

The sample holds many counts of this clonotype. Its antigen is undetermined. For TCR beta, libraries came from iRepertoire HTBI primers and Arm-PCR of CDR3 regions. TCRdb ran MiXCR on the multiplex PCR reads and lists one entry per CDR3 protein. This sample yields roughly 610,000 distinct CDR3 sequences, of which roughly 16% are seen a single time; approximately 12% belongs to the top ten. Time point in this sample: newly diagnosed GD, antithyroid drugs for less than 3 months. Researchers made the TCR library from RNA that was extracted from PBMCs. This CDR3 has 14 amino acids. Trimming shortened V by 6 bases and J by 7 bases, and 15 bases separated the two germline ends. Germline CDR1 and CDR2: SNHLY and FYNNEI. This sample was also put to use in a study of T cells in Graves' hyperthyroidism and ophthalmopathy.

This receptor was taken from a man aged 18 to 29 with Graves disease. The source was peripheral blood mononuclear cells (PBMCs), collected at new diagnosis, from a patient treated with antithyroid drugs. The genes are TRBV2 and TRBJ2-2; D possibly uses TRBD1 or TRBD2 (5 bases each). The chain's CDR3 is CASSERERGGELFF. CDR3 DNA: TGTGCCAGCAGCGAGAGGGAAAGGGGCGGGGAGCTGTTTTTT.